One sample yielded the 24 T cell receptor beta chains listed below, sequenced in a study of cytomegalovirus exposure and HLA in healthy donors. The PCR contained 60 Vbeta and 13 Jbeta primers. Data came from immunoSEQ multiplex PCR; TCRdb stores just in-frame clones and leaves some out. The sample holds 100,000 or so clones, approximately 70% seen once. Sequenced material: PBMCs. These receptors came from a man in his thirties or forties in good health and CMV-seronegative.

The chain carries TRBV5-1 and TRBJ2-4; 8 bases match TRBD1. The CDR3 is 14 amino acids. The V segment lost 4 bases and the J segment 8 bases; nucleotides outside the gene matches: 8. The germline CDR1 and CDR2 sequences are SGHRS and YFSETQ. The chain's CDR3 is CASSMGQDGDIQYF. The DNA for the CDR3 is TGCGCCAGCAGCATGGGACAGGACGGGGACATTCAGTACTTC.

The chain carries TRBV11-2 and TRBJ2-1; 7 nucleotides line up with TRBD2. From germline, CDR1 is SGHAT and CDR2 FQNNGV. CDR3 length: 14 residues. J lost 9 bases, V lost 5 bases, and 10 bases had no gene match. The CDR3 nucleotides read TGTGCCAGCAGCCCTATAGCGGGCCGGGGTGAGCAGTTCTTC. Translating it yields CASSPIAGRGEQFF.

V and J are TRBV11-2 and TRBJ2-2; 15 nucleotides match TRBD2. With 6 bases clipped from V and 3 bases from J, the junction kept 8 bases outside the gene matches. Germline CDR1 SGHAT, CDR2 FQNNGV. CDR3 length: 18 amino acids. The CDR3 coding sequence is TGTGCCAGCAGTCGCCGGACTAGCGGGAGGGTCGACACCGGGGAGCTGTTTTTT. Residues: CASSRRTSGRVDTGELFF.

The chain links TRBV5-4 to TRBJ2-3, with D perhaps matching TRBD1 (6 bases). Germline V gene sequence: CDR1 SGHNT, CDR2 YYREEE (reference sequence). The CDR3 is made up of 17 amino acids. V lost 0 bases and J lost 0, with 14 bases in between. This CDR3 reads CASSLAKPDSSTDTQYF. The CDR3 DNA sequence: TGTGCCAGCAGCTTGGCTAAGCCGGACAGTAGCACAGATACGCAGTATTTT.

The V gene is TRBV2, the J gene TRBJ2-7, with 7 bases fitting TRBD1. The CDR3 consists of 14 residues. Looked up from germline, CDR1 is SNHLY and CDR2 is FYNNEI. J gave up 4 bases and V 8 bases, and 11 bases lay outside the gene matches. The CDR3 sequence: CASWVGDSSYEQYF. The CDR3, as DNA: TGTGCCAGCTGGGTCGGGGACAGCTCATACGAGCAGTACTTC.

The chain recombines TRBV9 with TRBJ1-1, with D possibly TRBD1 on 5 matching bases. Trimming pared 1 base from V and 0 bases from J, leaving 10 bases between. CDR3 length: 15 residues. Germline CDR1 reads SGDLS; CDR2 reads YYNGEE. CDR3 sequence (DNA): TGTGCCAGCAGCGTACAGGGCGAGATGAACACTGAAGCTTTCTTT. This sequence encodes CASSVQGEMNTEAFF. Full variable domain (rest looked up from reference TRBV9 and TRBJ1-1): DSGVTQTPKHLITATGQRVTLRCSPRSGDLSVYWYQQSLDQGLQFLIQYYNGEERAKGNILERFSAQQFPDLHSELNLSSLELGDSALYFCASSVQGEMNTEAFFGQGTRLTVV.

This clone was observed a single time. V usage is TRBV14 and J usage is TRBJ2-7; possibly TRBD2 for D (6 bases). V lost 4 bases to trimming and J lost 7 bases, with 14 bases between them. Germline values: CDR1 SGHDN, CDR2 FVKESK. This CDR3 has 13 residues. CDR3 in amino acids: CASSPSWAGEQYF. For the CDR3, the DNA is TGTGCCAGCAGCCCATCGTGGGCGGGGGAGCAGTACTTC.

V usage is TRBV11-2 and J usage is TRBJ2-3; tentative D call: TRBD2 (6 bases). This CDR3 has 14 residues. V shed 1 base and J shed 2 bases, with 7 bases lying between them. CDR1 is SGHAT, CDR2 FQNNGV, per germline. The CDR3 DNA is TGTGCCAGCAGCTTAGGGGGACTCACAGATACGCAGTATTTT. Translation: CASSLGGLTDTQYF.

The chain couples TRBV11-3 to TRBJ2-1; a possible D gene is TRBD2 (5 bases). Trimming took off 5 bases at V and 1 base at J, with 12 bases between the two ends. Germline V gives CDR1 SGHNT, CDR2 YENEEA. The CDR3 sequence is 15 residues long. In DNA, the CDR3 is TGTGCCAGCAGCGCGGGCCGGGGTTCCTACAATGAGCAGTTCTTC. Translated: CASSAGRGSYNEQFF.

This rearrangement joins TRBV27 to TRBJ2-7, with 7 positions matching TRBD1. Losses at the gene ends were 6 bases for V and 5 bases for J; bases not matched to a gene: 7. Germline V CDR1 and CDR2: MNHEY, SMNVEV (reference sequence). The CDR3 runs to 13 residues. CDR3 region: CASRRQGSHEQYF. The CDR3 DNA follows: TGTGCCAGCAGGAGACAGGGTTCCCACGAGCAGTACTTC.

This chain connects TRBV4-3 to TRBJ2-7; D might be TRBD1 (8 bases). The germline CDR1 and CDR2 sequences are LGHNA and YSLEER. CDR3 size: 13 residues. V lost 0 bases and J lost 7, with 10 bases in between. The CDR3 coding sequence is TGCGCCAGCAGCCAAGAACAGGGGGGGGAGCAGTACTTC. It is translated as CASSQEQGGEQYF.

DNA for the CDR3: TGTGCCAGCAGCTGGACTAGCGGTCTCCTCAATGAGCAGTTCTTC. The encoded protein is CASSWTSGLLNEQFF. The chain links TRBV7-2 to TRBJ2-1; 10 bases agree with TRBD2. The J segment lost 6 bases and the V segment lost 4 bases, leaving 6 bases of the junction unmatched. The CDR3 extends over 15 amino acids. CDR1 and CDR2 from the germline V gene are SGHTA and FQGNSA.

The chain links TRBV18 to TRBJ2-7; 9 nucleotides match TRBD2. The V and J ends lost 3 bases and 5 bases, in that order; junction bases with no gene match: 11. The CDR3 contains 16 residues. Germline CDR1 KGHSH, CDR2 LQKENI. The CDR3 nucleotides read TGTGCCAGCTCACCCGGGCCGCGGGAGGGAACCCACGAGCAGTACTTC. Its translation is CASSPGPREGTHEQYF. The full variable domain, completed using reference TRBV18 and TRBJ2-7, is NAGVMQNPRHLVRRRGQEARLRCSPMKGHSHVYWYRQLPEEGLKFMVYLQKENIIDESGMPKERFSAEFPKEGPSILRIQQVVRGDSAAYFCASSPGPREGTHEQYFGPGTRLTVT.

V is TRBV30 and J is TRBJ2-7, with a tentative D call TRBD1 (5 bases). Germline CDR1 reads GTSNPN; CDR2 reads SVGIG (reference sequence). V lost 0 bases and J lost 0, with 12 bases in between. The CDR3 extends over 15 amino acids. The CDR3 region has the DNA TGTGCCTGGAGTGTGGGGCAGCCTAGCTCCTACGAGCAGTACTTC. Its protein is CAWSVGQPSSYEQYF.

V and J are TRBV18 and TRBJ2-7; 9 bases are shared with TRBD1. V lost 5 bases, J lost 3 bases, and 5 bases stayed unmatched. The CDR3 loop spans 14 amino acids. The germline gives CDR1 KGHSH, CDR2 LQKENI. The CDR3, as DNA: TGTGCCAGCTCAACGTCGACAGGGGGCTACGAGCAGTACTTC. It is translated as CASSTSTGGYEQYF.

This clone was seen once. This chain links TRBV5-1 with TRBJ1-1; D is unresolved. The V gene's germline CDR1 is SGHRS and CDR2 YFSETQ. The CDR3 spans 15 residues. Deletions cut 2 bases from V and 5 bases from J, with 16 bases between. The CDR3 region is CASSFNVSPGTEAFF. The CDR3 bases are TGCGCCAGCAGCTTCAACGTCTCCCCGGGGACTGAAGCTTTCTTT.

The genes are TRBV18 and TRBJ2-7; tentative D call: TRBD2 (5 bases). V was cut by 6 bases and J by 3 bases, with 12 bases left in between. The CDR3 contains 13 residues. Per the germline V gene, CDR1 is KGHSH and CDR2 is LQKENI. The CDR3 DNA reads as TGTGCCAGCTCTTTTGAACGGGACTACGAGCAGTACTTC. Its protein is CASSFERDYEQYF.

This clone was seen a handful of times. V usage is TRBV11-1 and J usage is TRBJ1-1, with a possible D match to TRBD1 (5 bases). CDR1 SGHAT and CDR2 FQDESV come from the germline V gene (reference sequence). V shed 8 bases and J shed 1 base, with 23 bases lying between them. This CDR3 is 17 amino acids long. The CDR3: CASRRHPGGLSNTEAFF. CDR3 in DNA: TGTGCCAGCCGTCGACACCCCGGGGGTTTGTCGAACACTGAAGCTTTCTTT.

The V gene is TRBV7-9, the J gene TRBJ2-7, with 8 bases lining up with TRBD1. The CDR3 sequence is 18 residues long. Germline V gene lookup returns CDR1 SEHNR and CDR2 FQNEAQ (reference sequence). V lost 0 bases and J lost 2; bases outside the gene matches: 12. The CDR3 sequence is CASSLALIVTGGTYEQYF. The CDR3 DNA is TGTGCCAGCAGCTTAGCGCTTATTGTAACAGGGGGGACCTACGAGCAGTACTTC.

The chain recombines TRBV14 with TRBJ2-5, with no clear D. This CDR3 spans 12 amino acids. V lost 4 bases and J 5 bases, leaving 8 bases between the germline ends. CDR1 SGHDN and CDR2 FVKESK come from the germline V gene. CDR3 amino acids: CASSPLGETQYF. The CDR3 DNA is TGTGCCAGCAGCCCCCTAGGCGAGACCCAGTACTTC.

The rearrangement uses TRBV19 and TRBJ1-1, with D unresolved. The V and J ends lost 6 bases and 3 bases respectively, with 14 bases between them. This CDR3 region has 14 residues. The germline V gene has CDR1 LNHDA and CDR2 SQIVND (reference sequence). The CDR3 DNA reads as TGTGCCAGTAGCCGTTCGGTACTTGACACTGAAGCTTTCTTT. Amino acid sequence: CASSRSVLDTEAFF.

This clone was detected a few times. Other DNA sequences of this sample code for an identical CDR3. The chain is built from TRBV2 and TRBJ2-7, with unresolved D. The germline CDR1 and CDR2 sequences are SNHLY and FYNNEI. V lost 2 bases and J 3 bases, leaving 5 bases between the germline ends. This CDR3 is 12 amino acids long. The DNA of the CDR3 is TGTGCCAGCAGTGAATCCAGCTACGAGCAGTACTTC. Amino acids: CASSESSYEQYF.

V is TRBV28 and J is TRBJ2-7, with D possibly being TRBD1 (6 bases). Germline-derived CDR1 and CDR2 are MDHEN and SYDVKM. The ends were cut back, 1 base at V and 5 bases at J, with 12 bases in the middle. This CDR3 is built from 14 residues. The CDR3 loop reads CASSLYQGQHEQYF. CDR3 sequence (DNA): TGTGCCAGCAGTTTATATCAGGGGCAGCACGAGCAGTACTTC.

This rearrangement joins TRBV19 to TRBJ1-4; possibly TRBD1 for D (6 bases). Per the germline V gene, CDR1 is LNHDA and CDR2 is SQIVND (reference sequence). Trimming took off 5 bases at V and 7 bases at J, with 14 bases between the two ends. This CDR3 has 14 residues. CDR3 sequence: CASSSNWDTEKLFF. The CDR3 bases are TGTGCCAGTAGTTCTAACTGGGACACTGAAAAACTGTTTTTT.